The T cell receptor (beta chain) described here comes from a study of graft-versus-host responses after intestinal transplantation. The study, taken as a whole, reports: Allografts of one patient group, those with graft-donor T cell macrochimerism, had high graft-versus-host to host-versus-graft clonal ratios.

For this clone: What it recognizes is unknown.

The assay was immunoSEQ multiplex PCR, and TCRdb's table has in-frame clones only and misses some. The sample shows some 9,900 clones, roughly 92% of them seen only once. V was pared by 5 bases and J by 0 bases, with 17 bases between. The CDR3 is made up of 17 amino acids. Per germline, CDR1 SGHVS and CDR2 FQNEAQ. The source of this sequence is a human patient who received an intestinal transplant, so some T cells may come from the graft donor. The genes are TRBV7-8 and TRBJ1-3; the D gene is possibly TRBD1 (6 bases). The sequencing used PBMCs, collected roughly six weeks after intestinal transplantation. The CDR3 coding sequence is TGTGCCAGCAGCCACGGGGGACAAACGAACTCTGGAAACACCATATATTTT. Protein: CASSHGGQTNSGNTIYF.